The entry that follows covers one T cell receptor (beta chain) sequence. Its antigen is unknown. The V gene's germline CDR1 is LNHNV and CDR2 YYDKDF (reference sequence). The CDR3 length is 19 residues. Trimming at V came to 0 bases and at J to 3 bases, leaving 11 bases not matched to a gene. This sample is drawn from a study of cytomegalovirus exposure and HLA in healthy donors. Whole-study context: In terms of ancestry, the Caucasian-associated cluster contained 75% to 90% of the 350 to 450 genotyped donors.

It was with 60 Vbeta and 13 Jbeta primers that the PCR ran. Clones were sequenced by immunoSEQ multiplex PCR, and TCRdb holds only the in-frame ones, with some missing. This table holds some 160,000 clones, about 75% found once. Study results and caveats: Data from an earlier analysis indicated that most TCR beta V segments were productive either about 87% or about 30% of the time. There were some 150 TCR beta chains listed as cytomegalovirus-associated. Analyses of presence and absence presupposed an approximately uniform sequencing depth across donors.

Material for sequencing was PBMCs. The chain joins TRBV15 to TRBJ2-3; 11 nucleotides agree with TRBD2. The receptor was isolated from a man aged 55-75 years in good health and CMV-seronegative. Written as DNA, the CDR3 is TGTGCCACCAGCAGAGATCTAGGTAGCGGGAGGGGAGGAACAGATACGCAGTATTTT. It is translated as CATSRDLGSGRGGTDTQYF. The variable domain in full, completed from reference TRBV15 and TRBJ2-3, reads DAMVIQNPRYQVTQFGKPVTLSCSQTLNHNVMYWYQQKSSQAPKLLFHYYDKDFNNEADTPDNFQSRRPNTSFCFLDIRSPGLGDTAMYLCATSRDLGSGRGGTDTQYFGPGTRLTVL.